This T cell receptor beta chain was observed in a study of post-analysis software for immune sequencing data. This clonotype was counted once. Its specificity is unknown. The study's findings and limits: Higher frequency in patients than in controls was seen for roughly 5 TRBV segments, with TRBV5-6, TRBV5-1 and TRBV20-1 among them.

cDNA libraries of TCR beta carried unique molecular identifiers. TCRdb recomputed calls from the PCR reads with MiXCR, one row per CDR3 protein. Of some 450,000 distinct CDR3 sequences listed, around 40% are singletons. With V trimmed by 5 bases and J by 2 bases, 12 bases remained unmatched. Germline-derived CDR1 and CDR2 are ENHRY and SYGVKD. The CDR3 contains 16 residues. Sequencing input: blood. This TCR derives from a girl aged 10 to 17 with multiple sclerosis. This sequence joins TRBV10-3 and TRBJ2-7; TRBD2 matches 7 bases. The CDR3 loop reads CAISPPLGGGTYEQYF. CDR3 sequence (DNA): TGTGCCATCAGTCCTCCACTGGGCGGGGGTACCTACGAGCAGTACTTC.